This is a list of T cell receptor beta chains from one sample in a study of somatic mutations in cytotoxic T cells in rheumatoid arthritis. TCRdb keeps only in-frame clones here, not all; method: immunoSEQ multiplex PCR. The sample lists fewer than 15,000 clones, about three quarters occurring once. The sample consisted of CD8+ T cells sorted from blood. The receptors originated from an adult with rheumatoid arthritis. The CDR3 runs from the conserved cysteine through the conserved F or W. The order of the fields is CDR3 DNA, CDR3 protein, J gene, clone size, D gene, V gene. D genes are given only for firm matches. Clone sizes are given selectively: once, few, many, or a class where the clone is expanded.

TGCGCCAGCAGCTTGGCCCCGGGGTTCGAGGGGCCACCCCTCCACTTT | CASSLAPGFEGPPLHF | TRBJ1-6 | NA | NA | TRBV5-1
TGTGCCAGCAGCCCTAGGACGGCAGATACGCAGTATTTT | CASSPRTADTQYF | TRBJ2-3 | NA | NA | TRBV5-4
TGCGCATACAGGGTTTCCTACGAGCAGTACTTC | CAYRVSYEQYF | TRBJ2-7 | NA | NA | TRBV10-1
TGTGCCAGCAGACAATCCGGACAGGACACTGAAGCTTTCTTT | CASRQSGQDTEAFF | TRBJ1-1 | NA | TRBD1 | TRBV13
TGTGCCTGGAGCCGGGACACTGGTGGCTACACCTTC | CAWSRDTGGYTF | TRBJ1-2 | NA | NA | TRBV30
TGTGCCAGCAGCTTGGCCTTAGGGGCGGCTTTCTTT | CASSLALGAAFF | TRBJ1-1 | NA | NA | TRBV5-4
TGTGCCAGCGGCCTACAGGCTAGCGGGGGTGAAGGGCAGTTCTTC | CASGLQASGGEGQFF | TRBJ2-1 | NA | TRBD2 | TRBV27
TGTGCCAGCAGTTTATCGGGGACCTCCCTCGGGGCCAACGTCCTGACTTTC | CASSLSGTSLGANVLTF | TRBJ2-6 | NA | NA | TRBV28
TGTGCCAGCAGCTCAAGACAGTTAGATACGCAGTATTTT | CASSSRQLDTQYF | TRBJ2-3 | medium-sized | NA | TRBV7-3
TGCAGCGTTGTGGGGCAGACTAACTATGGCTACACCTTC | CSVVGQTNYGYTF | TRBJ1-2 | NA | NA | TRBV29-1
TGTGCCTGGACTAGGAACACTGAAGCTTTCTTT | CAWTRNTEAFF | TRBJ1-1 | NA | NA | TRBV30
TGTGCCAGCAGCTTAATGGCGGGACAATACAATGAGCAGTTCTTC | CASSLMAGQYNEQFF | TRBJ2-1 | NA | NA | TRBV7-8
TGTGCCAGCAGCCCCGACGGTTATAGCAATCAGCCCCAGCATTTT | CASSPDGYSNQPQHF | TRBJ1-5 | NA | NA | TRBV6-5
TGTGCCAGCAGCTTAGAAAGGGGGCTTCATAGCACTGAAGCTTTCTTT | CASSLERGLHSTEAFF | TRBJ1-1 | NA | TRBD1 | TRBV7-9
TGTGCCAGCAGCTTAGCCGGGGGGGCCGTAGAGACCCAGTACTTC | CASSLAGGAVETQYF | TRBJ2-5 | NA | TRBD2 | TRBV11-2
TGTGCCAGTAGTGCGACAGGGGGTTTTTACGAGCAGTACTTC | CASSATGGFYEQYF | TRBJ2-7 | NA | TRBD1 | TRBV19
TGTGCCTGGGGGCCCCCCGCTGAAGCTTTCTTT | CAWGPPAEAFF | TRBJ1-1 | NA | NA | TRBV30
TGTGCTAGTGGTTTCAGGGGAGGTGAAGCTTTCTTT | CASGFRGGEAFF | TRBJ1-1 | NA | NA | TRBV12-5
TGTGCCAGCAGGCCTGACAGTAATTCACCCCTCCACTTT | CASRPDSNSPLHF | TRBJ1-6 | NA | NA | TRBV28
TGCGCCAGCAGCCCGACTAGCGGCCTCTACAATGAGCAGTTCTTC | CASSPTSGLYNEQFF | TRBJ2-1 | NA | TRBD2 | TRBV4-3
TGTGCCAGCAGTTGGGCAGGGGGCTCTAATGAAAAACTGTTTTTT | CASSWAGGSNEKLFF | TRBJ1-4 | once | TRBD1 | TRBV7-6
TGTGCCAGCAGCTTCGGGACTGAGAATTCACCCCTCCACTTT | CASSFGTENSPLHF | TRBJ1-6 | NA | NA | TRBV5-4